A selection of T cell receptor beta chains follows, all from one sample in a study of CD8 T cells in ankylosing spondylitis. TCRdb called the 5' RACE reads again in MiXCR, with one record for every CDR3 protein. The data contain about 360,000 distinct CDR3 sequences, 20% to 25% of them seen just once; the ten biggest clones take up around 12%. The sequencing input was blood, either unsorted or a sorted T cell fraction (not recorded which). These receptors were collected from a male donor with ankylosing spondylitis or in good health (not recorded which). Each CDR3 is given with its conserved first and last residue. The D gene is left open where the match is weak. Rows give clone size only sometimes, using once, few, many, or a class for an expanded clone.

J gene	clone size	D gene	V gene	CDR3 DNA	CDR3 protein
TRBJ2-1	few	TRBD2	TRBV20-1	TGCAGTGCTAGAGATCCCCTAGCGGGGGGATACAATGAGCAGTTCTTC	CSARDPLAGGYNEQFF
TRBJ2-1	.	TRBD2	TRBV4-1	TGCGCCAGCAGCCGAGGCGAGCTAGCGGGGGACAATGAGCAGTTCTTC	CASSRGELAGDNEQFF
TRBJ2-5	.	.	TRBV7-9	TGTGCCAGCAGCTTTCTTAACAGGGTAACCGAAGAGACCCAGTACTTC	CASSFLNRVTEETQYF
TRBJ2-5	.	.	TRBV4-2	TGTGCCAGCAATCCGGGATCTGGGCGAGGGATCCAGTACTTC	CASNPGSGRGIQYF
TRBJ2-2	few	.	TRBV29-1	TGCAGCGTCCGAGGGGGGCTTTACGAGAACACCGGGGAGCTGTTTTTT	CSVRGGLYENTGELFF
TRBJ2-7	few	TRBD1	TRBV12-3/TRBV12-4	TGTGCCAGCCGGACAGGGGGCTTCTACGAGCAGTACTTC	CASRTGGFYEQYF
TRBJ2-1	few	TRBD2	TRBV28	TGTGCCAGCAGTTCCGAACCTGGACTAGCGCAAAATGAGCAGTTCTTC	CASSSEPGLAQNEQFF
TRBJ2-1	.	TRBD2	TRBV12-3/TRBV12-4	TGTGCCTGCAGTTTCGGACTAGCGGGGGGCTCAGCGTACAATGAGCAGTTCTTC	CACSFGLAGGSAYNEQFF
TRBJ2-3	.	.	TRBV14	TGTGCCAGCAGCCAAGGACGAAGGTTGGGGGATACGCAGTATTTT	CASSQGRRLGDTQYF
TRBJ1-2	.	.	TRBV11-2	TGTGCCAGCAGCTTAGAGGCGGCGGGAACTAACTATGGCTACACCTTC	CASSLEAAGTNYGYTF
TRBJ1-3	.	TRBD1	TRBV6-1	TGTGCCAGCAGTGGAAGGACAGGAACTGAAAACACCATATATTTT	CASSGRTGTENTIYF
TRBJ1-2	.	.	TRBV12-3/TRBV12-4	TGTGCCAGCAGTTCGGACACGTCGGGCTATGGCTACACCTTC	CASSSDTSGYGYTF
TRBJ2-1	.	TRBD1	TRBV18	TGTGCCAGCTCCTCGGGGGACAGGGGGCTCGATGAGCAGTTCTTC	CASSSGDRGLDEQFF
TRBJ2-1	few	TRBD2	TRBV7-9	TGTGCCAGCAGCTTCGGACCTAGCGGGGGGGCCAATGAGCAGTTCTTC	CASSFGPSGGANEQFF
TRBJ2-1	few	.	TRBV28	TGTGCCAGCAGTTCACGGACAGACATTCTCTACAATGAGCAGTTCTTC	CASSSRTDILYNEQFF
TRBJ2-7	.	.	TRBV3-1	TGTGCCAGCAGCGGCCAGGAGCTAAAGACTTCCTCCTACGAGCAGTACTTC	CASSGQELKTSSYEQYF
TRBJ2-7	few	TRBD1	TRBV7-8	TGTGCCAGCAGCTTAGCGTTGGACAGGGTCGAGCAGTACTTC	CASSLALDRVEQYF
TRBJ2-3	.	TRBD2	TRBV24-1	TGTGCCACCAGTGCAGGCGGGGGGGTGCCCGGGACGCAGTATTTT	CATSAGGGVPGTQYF
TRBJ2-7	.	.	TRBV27	TGTGCCAGCAGTTTATCCGCCCCCGCGTTCTACGAGCAGTACTTC	CASSLSAPAFYEQYF
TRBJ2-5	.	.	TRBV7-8	TGTGCCAGCAGCCCTCCCTCCGTGGACCCGTACCAAGAGACCCAGTACTTC	CASSPPSVDPYQETQYF
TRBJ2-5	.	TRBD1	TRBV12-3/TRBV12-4	TGTGCCAGCAGTTTAGCCGACAGGGGGCTCATCGGGGGGCTCAAAGAGACCCAGTACTTC	CASSLADRGLIGGLKETQYF
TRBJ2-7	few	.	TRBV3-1	TGTGCCAGCAGCCCCGACAGTTTTGTCTCCTACGAGCAGTACTTC	CASSPDSFVSYEQYF
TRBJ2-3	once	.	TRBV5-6	TGTGCCAGCAGCTTGGGGGGCAGAGAGGTAGATACGCAGTATTTT	CASSLGGREVDTQYF
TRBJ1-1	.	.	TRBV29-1	TGCAGCGTGCGCCCTGGGGGCACTGAAGCTTTCTTT	CSVRPGGTEAFF
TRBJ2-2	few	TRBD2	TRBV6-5	TGTGCCAGCAGTTACTCGCGGACTAGCGGGGGGAAGAACACCGGGGAGCTGTTTTTT	CASSYSRTSGGKNTGELFF
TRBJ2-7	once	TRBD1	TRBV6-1	TGTGCCAGCAGCCATAACGGTCCGGGACAGGGTAACAACGAGCAGTACTTC	CASSHNGPGQGNNEQYF
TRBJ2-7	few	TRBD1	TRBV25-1	TGTGCCAGCATCGTAGGGACAGGGCCCTACGAGCAGTACTTC	CASIVGTGPYEQYF
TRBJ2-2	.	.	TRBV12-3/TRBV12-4	TGTGCCAGCAGTTTACGGGTGGACGACACCGGGGAGCTGTTTTTT	CASSLRVDDTGELFF
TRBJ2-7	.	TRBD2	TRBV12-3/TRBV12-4	TGTGCCAGCAGTTACACCGGGACTAGCCTCCGCGAGCAGTACTTC	CASSYTGTSLREQYF
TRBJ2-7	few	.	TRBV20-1	TGCAGTGCCCAGGACCAGGGCAGGAGCTCCTACGAGCAGTACTTC	CSAQDQGRSSYEQYF
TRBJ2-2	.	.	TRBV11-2	TGTGCCAGCAGCCCCGCAGACAGGATCTCCGGGGAGCTGTTTTTT	CASSPADRISGELFF
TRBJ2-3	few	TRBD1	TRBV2	TGTGCCAGCAGCGACCTGGGACAGGGTAGAACAGATACGCAGTATTTT	CASSDLGQGRTDTQYF
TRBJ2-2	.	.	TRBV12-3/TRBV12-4	TGTGCCAGCAGTTTAACGGGGGTGAGGGTCGGGGAGCTGTTTTTT	CASSLTGVRVGELFF
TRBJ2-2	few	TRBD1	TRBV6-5	TGTGCCAGCAGTTACACAGGGGGCCATACCGGGGAGCTGTTTTTT	CASSYTGGHTGELFF
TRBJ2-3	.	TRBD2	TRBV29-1	TGCAGCGTTGAAGATCTTATAGCGGGGGGGCACCAAAGCACAGATACGCAGTATTTT	CSVEDLIAGGHQSTDTQYF
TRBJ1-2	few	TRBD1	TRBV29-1	TGCAGCGTTGACCTCCGGGACAGGGGATCAGTCGGCTACACCTTC	CSVDLRDRGSVGYTF
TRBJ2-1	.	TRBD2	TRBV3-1	TGTGCCAGCAGCCAAGCGACTAGCGGTTCAAGGGAGCAGTTCTTC	CASSQATSGSREQFF
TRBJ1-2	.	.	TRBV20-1	TGCAGTGCTAGCGTCCCAAACTATGGCTACACCTTC	CSASVPNYGYTF
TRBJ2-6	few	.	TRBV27	TGTGCCAGCAGTTTCGGGGGGACAGCCTGGGGTGGGGCCAACGTCCTGACTTTC	CASSFGGTAWGGANVLTF
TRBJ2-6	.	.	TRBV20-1	TGCAGTGCTAGAGGTGACGGCTCCTCTGGGGCCAACGTCCTGACTTTC	CSARGDGSSGANVLTF
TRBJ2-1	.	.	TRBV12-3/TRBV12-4	TGTGCCAGCCAACCAGACAGGACCCTCTCCTACAATGAGCAGTTCTTC	CASQPDRTLSYNEQFF
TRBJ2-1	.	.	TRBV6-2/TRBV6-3	TGTGCCAGCAGTTACGGGGGGATTTACAATGAGCAGTTCTTC	CASSYGGIYNEQFF